The present T cell receptor (beta chain) was sequenced within a study of T cell responses to AZD1222 COVID-19 vaccine. In the case of this clone: Its specificity is unknown.

Sequencing used immunoSEQ multiplex PCR; TCRdb keeps in-frame clones, though not all of them. This repertoire shows 150,000 to 170,000 clones, 85% to 90% found once; its top ten account for 5.5%. CDR3 length equals 12 residues. Germline V gene lookup returns CDR1 MDHEN and CDR2 SYDVKM. Trimming stripped 3 bases from V and 3 bases from J, with 3 bases between. General observations from the study: A reported finding is that nearly half of spike-specific TCRs target unmutated variant regions. Repertoires were collected only later (after the peak T cell response had occurred).

The material was peripheral blood, obtained on day 0 of MenACWY control vaccination. The source of this sequence is an adult in good health. This chain connects TRBV28 to TRBJ2-4; no firm D call. The CDR3 spells CASSLVKNIQYF. The CDR3, as DNA: TGTGCCAGCAGTTTGGTCAAAAACATTCAGTACTTC.